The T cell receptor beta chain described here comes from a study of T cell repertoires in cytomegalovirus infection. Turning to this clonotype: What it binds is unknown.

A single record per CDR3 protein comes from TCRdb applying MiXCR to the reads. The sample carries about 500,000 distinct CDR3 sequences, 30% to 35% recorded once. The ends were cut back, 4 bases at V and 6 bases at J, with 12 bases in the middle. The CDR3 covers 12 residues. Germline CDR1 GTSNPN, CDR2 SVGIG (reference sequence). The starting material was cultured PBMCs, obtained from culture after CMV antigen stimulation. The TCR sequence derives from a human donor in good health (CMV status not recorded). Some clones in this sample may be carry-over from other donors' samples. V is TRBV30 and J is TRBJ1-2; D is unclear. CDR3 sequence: CAWKEDYHGYTF. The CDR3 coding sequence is TGTGCCTGGAAGGAGGACTATCATGGCTACACCTTC.